Listed below are T cell receptor beta chains from one sample, sequenced in a study of cytomegalovirus exposure and HLA in healthy donors. Sequencing was performed with immunoSEQ multiplex PCR; in TCRdb, only in-frame clones are kept and a portion is missing. The profile shows some 140,000 clones, roughly 70% of them singletons. Sequenced: PBMCs. The receptors shown here come from a man between 18 and 29 years old in good health and CMV-seropositive. Each CDR3 is given without its conserved first and last residue.

V: TRBV6-5
CDR3: ASSYPGQVGYT

V: TRBV7-2
CDR3: ARQKRGASGGEQF

V: TRBV6-5
CDR3: ASSYEGTGRDGYT

V: TRBV18
CDR3: ASSPILRGAHTEAF

V: TRBV5-4
CDR3: ASSFDTNYGYT

V: TRBV20-1
CDR3: SASRGTEAF

V: TRBV13
CDR3: ASSPRGGAGYGYT

V: TRBV7-8
CDR3: ASSSSRNRGSGNTIY

V: TRBV7-9
CDR3: ASSLRHGETQY

V: TRBV7-9
CDR3: ASSPRGGQGAKTQY

V: TRBV6-6
CDR3: ASRRTANTEAF

V: TRBV27
CDR3: ASSSRGNQPQH

V: TRBV7-9
CDR3: ASSFGTFSYNEQF

V: TRBV2
CDR3: ASQTSGGKNEQY

V: TRBV19
CDR3: ASSSYRGAEKLF

V: TRBV10-1
CDR3: ASSESKGGLGTAQETQY

V: TRBV5-1
CDR3: ASSVLSGTNTGELF

V: TRBV7-2
CDR3: ASSTGRLAGDQETQY

V: TRBV7-2
CDR3: ASSFGRGGQPQH

V: TRBV14
CDR3: ASSQPSKDFSYNEQF

V: TRBV6-1
CDR3: AAGRREKLF

V: TRBV28
CDR3: ASRGQGGQPQH

V: TRBV6-1
CDR3: ASSPRGTPYEQY

V: TRBV6-1
CDR3: ASSELQGPNSPLH

V: TRBV7-9
CDR3: ASSFAGGGGGDTQY

V: TRBV5-1
CDR3: ASSWTGTHTEAF

V: TRBV25-1
CDR3: ASAGTGQRTGELF

V: TRBV5-4
CDR3: ASSPDRGQPQH

V: TRBV2
CDR3: ASSDRDTFFYGYT

V: TRBV18
CDR3: ASAEKGQGAVGYT

V: TRBV4-1
CDR3: ASSHFSGGLYNEQF

V: TRBV5-1
CDR3: ASSLDRTAYEQY

V: TRBV19
CDR3: ASSILSGTAQETQY

V: TRBV4-2
CDR3: ASSPVGWTSPHEQY

V: TRBV5-8
CDR3: ASSLGGTGNTIY

V: TRBV28
CDR3: ASSTGQGIPGELF

V: TRBV15
CDR3: ATSRARAGSYEQY

V: TRBV5-4
CDR3: ASSLVRDSANTGELF

V: TRBV6-5
CDR3: ASRGTDPPYGYT

V: TRBV7-2
CDR3: ASSEAIHNEQY

V: TRBV6-5
CDR3: ASSYSGSGIYGYT

V: TRBV6-1
CDR3: ASSGNRGGYGYT

V: TRBV14
CDR3: ASSQEAGGPYEQF

V: TRBV4-1
CDR3: ASSQDTPGAGQANGYT

V: TRBV9
CDR3: AGSVAGMNTEAF

V: TRBV5-1
CDR3: ASSQPQSRGRNTEAF

V: TRBV7-2
CDR3: ASSSRVVANGQF

V: TRBV7-3
CDR3: ASSLRGSGGQETQY

V: TRBV28
CDR3: ASNQANMNTEAF

V: TRBV5-1
CDR3: ASSLDRGSLGYT

V: TRBV5-4
CDR3: ASSYRTGLYGYT

V: TRBV15
CDR3: ATSSETGVIGKLF

V: TRBV5-1
CDR3: ASSGGLAGVNTGELF